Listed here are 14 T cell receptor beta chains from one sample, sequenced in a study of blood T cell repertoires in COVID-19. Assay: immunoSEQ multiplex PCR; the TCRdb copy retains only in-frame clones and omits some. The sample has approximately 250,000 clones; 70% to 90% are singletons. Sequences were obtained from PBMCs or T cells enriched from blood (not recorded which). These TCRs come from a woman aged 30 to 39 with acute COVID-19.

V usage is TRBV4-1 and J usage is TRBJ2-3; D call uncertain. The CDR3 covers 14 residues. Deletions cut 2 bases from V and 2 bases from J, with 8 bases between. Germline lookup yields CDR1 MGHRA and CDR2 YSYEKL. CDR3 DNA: TGCGCCAGCAGCCAAACGATACTCACAGATACGCAGTATTTT. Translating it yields CASSQTILTDTQYF.

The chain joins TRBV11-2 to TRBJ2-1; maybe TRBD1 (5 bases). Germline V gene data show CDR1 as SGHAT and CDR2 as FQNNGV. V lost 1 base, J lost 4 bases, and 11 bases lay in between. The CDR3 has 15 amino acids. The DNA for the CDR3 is TGTGCCAGCAGCTTAGTTGATGGGGCGTACAATGAGCAGTTCTTC. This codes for CASSLVDGAYNEQFF.

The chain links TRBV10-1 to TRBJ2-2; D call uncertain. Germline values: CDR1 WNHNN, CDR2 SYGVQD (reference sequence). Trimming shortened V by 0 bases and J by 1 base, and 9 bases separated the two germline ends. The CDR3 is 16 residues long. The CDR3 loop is CASSESFPMNTGELFF. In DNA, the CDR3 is TGCGCCAGCAGTGAGTCTTTTCCCATGAACACCGGGGAGCTGTTTTTT.

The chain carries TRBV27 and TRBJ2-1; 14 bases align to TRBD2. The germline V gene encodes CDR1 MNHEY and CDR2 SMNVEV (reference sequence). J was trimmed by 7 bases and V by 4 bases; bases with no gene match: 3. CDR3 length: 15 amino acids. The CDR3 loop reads CASSSGTSGRNEQFF. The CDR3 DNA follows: TGTGCCAGCAGTTCAGGGACTAGCGGGAGAAATGAGCAGTTCTTC.

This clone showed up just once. CDR3: CASSLLLAGEQETQYF. The DNA of the CDR3 is TGCGCCAGCAGCTTGCTTCTAGCGGGTGAGCAAGAGACCCAGTACTTC. This rearrangement joins TRBV5-1 to TRBJ2-5; 8 bases are shared with TRBD2. V lost 1 base and J lost 2; bases outside the gene matches: 7. This CDR3 comprises 16 residues. Germline V CDR1 and CDR2: SGHRS, YFSETQ.

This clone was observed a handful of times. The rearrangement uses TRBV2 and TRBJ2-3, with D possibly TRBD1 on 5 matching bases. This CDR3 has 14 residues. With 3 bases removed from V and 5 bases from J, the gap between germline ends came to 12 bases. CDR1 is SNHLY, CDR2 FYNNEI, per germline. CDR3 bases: TGTGCCAGCAGTGACAGGGTATCCCGAGATACGCAGTATTTT. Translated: CASSDRVSRDTQYF. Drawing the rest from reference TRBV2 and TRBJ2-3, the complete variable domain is EPEVTQTPSHQVTQMGQEVILRCVPISNHLYFYWYRQILGQKVEFLVSFYNNEISEKSEIFDDQFSVERPDGSNFTLKIRSTKLEDSAMYFCASSDRVSRDTQYFGPGTRLTVL.

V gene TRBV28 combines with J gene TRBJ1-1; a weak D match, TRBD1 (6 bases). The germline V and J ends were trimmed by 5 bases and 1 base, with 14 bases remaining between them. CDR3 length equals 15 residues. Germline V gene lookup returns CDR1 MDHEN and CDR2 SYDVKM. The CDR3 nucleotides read TGTGCCAGCAGTCTCGGGGGGGGCTCGAACACTGAAGCTTTCTTT. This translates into CASSLGGGSNTEAFF.

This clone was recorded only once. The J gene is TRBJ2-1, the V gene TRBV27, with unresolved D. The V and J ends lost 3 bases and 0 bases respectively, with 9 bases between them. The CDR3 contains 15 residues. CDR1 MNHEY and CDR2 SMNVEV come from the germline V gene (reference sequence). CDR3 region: CASSLVVPSYNEQFF. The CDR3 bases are TGTGCCAGCAGTTTGGTAGTACCCTCCTACAATGAGCAGTTCTTC.

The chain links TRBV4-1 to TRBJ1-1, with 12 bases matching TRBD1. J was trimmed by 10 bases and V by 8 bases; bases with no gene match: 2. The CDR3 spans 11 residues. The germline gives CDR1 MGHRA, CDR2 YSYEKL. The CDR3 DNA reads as TGCGCCAGCGGGACAGGGGGCCTAGCTTTCTTT. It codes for CASGTGGLAFF.

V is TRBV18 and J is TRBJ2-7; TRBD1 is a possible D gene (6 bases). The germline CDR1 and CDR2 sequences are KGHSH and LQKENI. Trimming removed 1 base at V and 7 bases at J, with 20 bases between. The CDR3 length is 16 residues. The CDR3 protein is CASSPLTGTSRGEQYF. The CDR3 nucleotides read TGTGCCAGCTCACCACTAACCGGGACATCCCGCGGGGAGCAGTACTTC.

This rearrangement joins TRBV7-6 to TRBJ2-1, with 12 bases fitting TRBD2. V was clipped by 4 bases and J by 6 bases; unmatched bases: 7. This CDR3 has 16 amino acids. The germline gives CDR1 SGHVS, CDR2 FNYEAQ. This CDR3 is CASSSLAGGPSNEQFF. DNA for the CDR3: TGTGCCAGCAGCTCCCTAGCGGGAGGGCCGTCCAATGAGCAGTTCTTC.

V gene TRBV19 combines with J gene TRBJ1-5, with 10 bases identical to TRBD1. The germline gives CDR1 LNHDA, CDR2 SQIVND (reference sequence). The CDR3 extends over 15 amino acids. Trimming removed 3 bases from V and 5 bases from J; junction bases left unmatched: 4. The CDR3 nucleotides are TGTGCCAGTAGTATGAGACAGGGGGCATATCAGCCCCAGCATTTT. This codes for CASSMRQGAYQPQHF.

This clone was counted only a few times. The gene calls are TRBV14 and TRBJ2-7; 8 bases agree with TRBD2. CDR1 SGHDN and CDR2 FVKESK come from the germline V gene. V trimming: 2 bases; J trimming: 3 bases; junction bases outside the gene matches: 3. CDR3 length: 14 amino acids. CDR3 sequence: CASSQYRGGYEQYF. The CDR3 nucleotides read TGTGCCAGCAGCCAATACCGGGGGGGCTACGAGCAGTACTTC.

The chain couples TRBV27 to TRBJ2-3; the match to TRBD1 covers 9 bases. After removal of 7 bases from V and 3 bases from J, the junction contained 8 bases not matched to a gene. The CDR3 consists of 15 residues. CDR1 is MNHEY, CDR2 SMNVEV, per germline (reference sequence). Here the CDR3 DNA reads TGTGCCAGCACCGACCCGACAGGGGGGACAGATACGCAGTATTTT. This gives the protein CASTDPTGGTDTQYF.